These 20 T cell receptor beta chains share one sample of origin, sequenced in a study of T cells in Graves' hyperthyroidism and ophthalmopathy. Amplified TCR beta CDR3 regions came from RNA transcripts. When the TCR CDR3 underwent first-round RT-PCR, the HTBI primer set was used. TCRdb ran MiXCR on the multiplex PCR reads and lists one entry per CDR3 protein. Of some 600,000 distinct CDR3 sequences listed, about 15% are singletons. Sequencing input: blood. The source of these receptors is a woman under 40 with Graves' hyperthyroidism that later progressed to Graves' ophthalmopathy.

To note about this clonotype: The junction departs from germline at one end; a sequencing error may be responsible. This rearrangement joins TRBV4-1 to TRBJ2-4; D remains ambiguous. The better agreement between TRBJ2-1 and the DNA end casts doubt on the J call. Germline CDR1 is MGHRA and CDR2 is YSYEKL. The CDR3 covers 11 residues. Here the CDR3 reads CASSQADDQFF. The CDR3 DNA reads as TGCGCCAGCAGCCAAGCGGATGATCAGTTCTTC.

In this sample, this clonotype turned up many times. The V gene is TRBV4-1, the J gene TRBJ1-4, with D hard to call. From germline, CDR1 is MGHRA and CDR2 YSYEKL. V was pared by 2 bases and J by 5 bases, with 9 bases between. The length of the CDR3 is 14 residues. The CDR3 nucleotides read TGCGCCAGCAGCCAAAACCTTGGGAATGAAAAACTGTTTTTT. Translation: CASSQNLGNEKLFF.

The V and J genes are TRBV28 and TRBJ2-1; no clear D gene. This CDR3 spans 12 amino acids. Trimming removed 1 base at V and 9 bases at J, with 7 bases between. Per germline, CDR1 MDHEN and CDR2 SYDVKM. CDR3: CASSLFSLEQFF. The CDR3 region has the DNA TGTGCCAGCAGTTTATTTAGCCTTGAGCAGTTCTTC.

The V gene is TRBV19, the J gene TRBJ2-6, with 10 bases matching TRBD2. The V segment lost 11 bases and the J segment 3 bases; nucleotides outside the gene matches: 10. Germline assignment: CDR1 LNHDA and CDR2 SQIVND (reference sequence). This CDR3 comprises 16 residues. CDR3 DNA: TGTGCCGGGGGAGGGCTAGCGGGAGTTGGGGCCAACGTCCTGACTTTC. Amino acid sequence: CAGGGLAGVGANVLTF.

A note on this clonotype: Germline is not matched at one junction end, which may reflect a read error. This chain links TRBV6-1 with TRBJ2-2; D is undetermined. CDR1 and CDR2 (germline): MNHNS, SASEGT. The CDR3 extends over 14 amino acids. CDR3 coding DNA: TGTGCCGGCAGTGAAGCGACCAAAACCGGGGAGCTGTTTTTT. Protein: CAGSEATKTGELFF.

This clonotype was seen ten or more times. The gene calls are TRBV6-8 and TRBJ2-4; D possibly uses TRBD1 or TRBD2 (5 bases each). The CDR3 is made up of 17 amino acids. CDR1 is MNHGY and CDR2 is SAAAGT in the germline V gene. Between the trimmed V and J ends, which lost 5 bases and 0 bases, there was a span of 17 bases. The CDR3 coding sequence is TGTGCCAGCAGTCCGAAGGGGAGTCCGATAGCCAAAAACATTCAGTACTTC. This sequence encodes CASSPKGSPIAKNIQYF.

The rearrangement links TRBV4-2 to TRBJ2-1, with TRBD2 matching over 14 bases. Trimming removed 4 bases from V and 14 bases from J; junction bases left unmatched: 7. The CDR3 contains 14 residues. CDR1 and CDR2 from the germline V gene are LGHNA and YNFKEQ. CDR3 nucleotides: TGTGCCAGCAGCCTCGGGACTAGCGGGAGCACTGAGTTCTTC. Translation gives CASSLGTSGSTEFF.

The table lists this clonotype with many counts. The chain uses TRBV12-3 or TRBV12-4 and TRBJ1-2, with TRBD1 matching 8 bases. With 3 bases clipped from V and 6 bases from J, the junction kept 9 bases outside the gene matches. The length of the CDR3 is 15 residues. CDR3 sequence (DNA): TGTGCCAGCAGTTTGGAAGACAGGGGCTGGGATGGCTACACCTTC. Protein: CASSLEDRGWDGYTF.

The V call is TRBV27, the J call TRBJ2-5; D is uncertain. The V and J ends lost 7 bases and 4 bases respectively, with 13 bases between them. This CDR3 spans 13 amino acids. In germline, CDR1 is MNHEY, CDR2 SMNVEV (reference sequence). Here the CDR3 reads CASMNSPGETQYF. The CDR3 DNA sequence: TGTGCCAGCATGAACAGCCCGGGAGAGACCCAGTACTTC.

This clonotype was picked up a small number of times. In DNA form, the CDR3 reads TGTGCCAGCCTGCAGGGGGTTTATGGCTACACCTTC. It codes for CASLQGVYGYTF. The chain links TRBV28 to TRBJ1-2; 7 bases align to TRBD1. This CDR3 is 12 amino acids long. J was trimmed by 5 bases and V by 8 bases; bases with no gene match: 5. Germline-derived CDR1 and CDR2 are MDHEN and SYDVKM.

This clonotype was found many times. The gene calls are TRBV12-3 or TRBV12-4 and TRBJ1-3; 7 bases align to TRBD1. With V trimmed by 6 bases and J by 4 bases, 6 bases remained unmatched. CDR3 size: 14 residues. The CDR3 DNA is TGTGCCAGCAGGAAGACAGGGCTCGGAAACACCATATATTTT. It is translated as CASRKTGLGNTIYF.

The chain uses TRBV5-4 and TRBJ2-5; TRBD2 matches 12 bases. Germline lookup yields CDR1 SGHNT and CDR2 YYREEE (reference sequence). The length of the CDR3 is 17 residues. V gave up 4 bases and J gave up 5 bases; unmatched junction bases: 12. CDR3 in amino acids: CASSPLAGGPTRETQYF. The CDR3 coding sequence is TGTGCCAGCAGCCCTCTAGCGGGAGGGCCTACGAGGGAGACCCAGTACTTC.

This clonotype was counted many times. This chain links TRBV24-1 with TRBJ2-2, with D tentatively TRBD2 (6 bases). V was cut by 5 bases and J by 4 bases, with 13 bases left in between. The CDR3 covers 15 residues. In germline, CDR1 is KGHDR, CDR2 SFDVKD. This CDR3 reads CATSAGLGITGELFF. In nucleotides, the CDR3 is TGTGCCACCAGTGCGGGACTGGGGATCACCGGGGAGCTGTTTTTT.

The chain combines TRBV20-1 with TRBJ2-3; 10 nucleotides line up with TRBD2. The CDR3 runs to 14 residues. After removal of 2 bases from V and 6 bases from J, the junction contained 5 bases not matched to a gene. Per the germline V gene, CDR1 is DFQATT and CDR2 is SNEGSKA (reference sequence). The CDR3 is CSARLRAGGDTQYF. CDR3 DNA: TGCAGTGCTAGACTGCGAGCGGGAGGGGATACGCAGTATTTT.

This clonotype was recorded many times. The chain employs TRBV19 and TRBJ2-1; the D gene is possibly TRBD1 (7 bases). V lost 2 bases and J lost 6, with 11 bases in between. CDR1 is LNHDA and CDR2 is SQIVND in the germline V gene (reference sequence). The CDR3 contains 14 residues. The CDR3 DNA reads TGTGCCAGTAGTATAATCCAGGGGGGCAATGAGCAGTTCTTC. Its translation is CASSIIQGGNEQFF. Using reference TRBV19 and TRBJ2-1 for the parts outside the CDR3, the full variable domain is DGGITQSPKYLFRKEGQNVTLSCEQNLNHDAMYWYRQDPGQGLRLIYYSQIVNDFQKGDIAEGYSVSREKKESFPLTVTSAQKNPTAFYLCASSIIQGGNEQFFGPGTRLTVL.

This clonotype occurred many times. V and J are TRBV3-1 and TRBJ1-5, with D maybe TRBD1 (6 bases). This CDR3 is 15 amino acids long. V shed 0 bases and J shed 7 bases, with 13 bases lying between them. Germline loops: CDR1 LGHDT, CDR2 YNNKEL (reference sequence). This chain's CDR3 is CASSQDLGAGQPQHF. DNA of the CDR3: TGTGCCAGCAGCCAAGATTTGGGGGCAGGGCAGCCCCAGCATTTT.

This clonotype occurred a few times. This chain's CDR3 is CASSTQGGAGQPQHF. In nucleotides, the CDR3 is TGTGCCAGCAGCACCCAAGGGGGGGCAGGTCAGCCCCAGCATTTT. The V call is TRBV9, the J call TRBJ1-5; TRBD1 is a possible D gene (6 bases). The CDR3 totals 15 residues. Per the germline V gene, CDR1 is SGDLS and CDR2 is YYNGEE. V lost 4 bases and J 6 bases, leaving 17 bases between the germline ends. Supplemented by reference TRBV9 and TRBJ1-5, the full variable domain reads DSGVTQTPKHLITATGQRVTLRCSPRSGDLSVYWYQQSLDQGLQFLIQYYNGEERAKGNILERFSAQQFPDLHSELNLSSLELGDSALYFCASSTQGGAGQPQHFGDGTRLSIL.

The genes are TRBV29-1 and TRBJ2-2; 8 nucleotides line up with TRBD2. J gave up 4 bases and V 0 bases, and 1 base lay outside the gene matches. The CDR3 runs 14 residues. CDR1 and CDR2 (germline): SQVTM, ANQGSEA. The CDR3 sequence is CSVEDSGATGELFF. CDR3 in DNA: TGCAGCGTTGAAGATAGCGGGGCCACCGGGGAGCTGTTTTTT.

V gene TRBV30 combines with J gene TRBJ1-1, with TRBD1 as a possible D gene (6 bases). Germline assignment: CDR1 GTSNPN and CDR2 SVGIG (reference sequence). V gave up 3 bases and J gave up 1 base, with 9 bases separating them. The CDR3 has 13 residues. As DNA, the CDR3 is TGTGCCTGGAGAAACAGGGAGAACACTGAAGCTTTCTTT. Protein: CAWRNRENTEAFF.

This clonotype was detected many times. CDR3 loop: CASSQVRGGHEQYF. The CDR3 DNA sequence: TGTGCCAGCAGCCAAGTCAGGGGAGGGCACGAGCAGTACTTC. This chain uses TRBV3-1 with TRBJ2-7; D perhaps matches TRBD2 (7 bases). Trimming stripped 1 base from V and 5 bases from J, with 12 bases between. Germline assignment: CDR1 LGHDT and CDR2 YNNKEL (reference sequence). CDR3 length: 14 residues.